The present T cell receptor (beta chain) was sequenced within a study of blood T cells in healthy people across ages. In regard to this clonotype: The germline gene is not matched at one end of the junction; a read error may be the cause.

Through a sample-barcoded 5' primer and a J-beta primer mix, a second PCR was run for roughly 6 to 11 cycles. TCRdb re-called the 5' RACE reads with MiXCR, one entry per CDR3 protein. Among hundreds of thousands of distinct CDR3 sequences listed, 25% were seen once. PBMCs were isolated at a quantity of at least 7 million per sample. The CDR3 spans 15 residues. CDR1 and CDR2 (germline): SQVTM, ANQGSEA. Another study also made use of these data, one on T cells of mothers and their children. That source adds: During the second PCR, the M1S primer introduced sample barcodes along with 2-4 random nucleotides.

Material: blood. This receptor was taken from a boy younger than 18 in good health. This chain uses TRBV29-1 with TRBJ1-4; perhaps TRBD1 as D (5 bases). The CDR3 sequence: CSVGGGRATNEKLFF. In DNA, the CDR3 is TGCAGCGTTGGGGGCGGCAGGGCAACTAACGAAAAACTGTTTTTT.